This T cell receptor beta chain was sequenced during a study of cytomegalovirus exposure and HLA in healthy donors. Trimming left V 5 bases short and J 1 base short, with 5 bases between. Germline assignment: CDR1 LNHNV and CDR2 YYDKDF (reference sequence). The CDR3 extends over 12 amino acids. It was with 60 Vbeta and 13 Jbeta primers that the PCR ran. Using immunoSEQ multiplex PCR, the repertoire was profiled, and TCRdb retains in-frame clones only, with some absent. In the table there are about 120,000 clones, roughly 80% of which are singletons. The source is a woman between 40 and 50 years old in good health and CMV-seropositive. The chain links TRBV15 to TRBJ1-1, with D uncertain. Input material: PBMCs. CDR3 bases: TGTGCCACCAGCCCTACGAACACTGAAGCTTTCTTT. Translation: CATSPTNTEAFF.